This entry is about one T cell receptor beta chain. Its target is not known. Noted time point: newly diagnosed GD, antithyroid drugs for less than 3 months. PBMC RNA was the source of the TCR library. Guidelines of the American Thyroid Association were used to diagnose Graves' disease. V was clipped by 5 bases and J by 8 bases; unmatched bases: 4. Germline V CDR1 and CDR2: PRHDT, FYEKMQ (reference sequence). The CDR3 length is 14 residues. Arm-PCR of CDR3 regions and iRepertoire HTBI primers were used to build TCR beta libraries. TCRdb reanalysed the multiplex PCR reads using MiXCR and keeps one entry per CDR3 protein. The data hold a few hundred thousand distinct CDR3 sequences, with around 20% observed a single time. This entry belongs to a study of regulatory T cells in long-lasting Graves disease. Study-level information: Antithyroid drug intake by newly diagnosed Graves' patients had lasted under 3 months. Findings and limits, study-wide: Favored gene segments in persistent disease were TRBV28, TRBJ1-2 and TRBJ2-5. Reduced TCR diversity was observed in persistent Graves' patients versus newly diagnosed patients.

This clonotype was sampled from a female donor with Graves disease. Sequencing was performed on peripheral blood mononuclear cells (PBMCs), taken at new diagnosis, from a patient treated with antithyroid drugs. The chain employs TRBV13 and TRBJ2-1; 12 bases line up with TRBD2. The chain's CDR3 is CASSQTSGSDEQFF. The DNA for the CDR3 is TGTGCCAGCAGCCAGACTAGCGGGAGCGATGAGCAGTTCTTC.